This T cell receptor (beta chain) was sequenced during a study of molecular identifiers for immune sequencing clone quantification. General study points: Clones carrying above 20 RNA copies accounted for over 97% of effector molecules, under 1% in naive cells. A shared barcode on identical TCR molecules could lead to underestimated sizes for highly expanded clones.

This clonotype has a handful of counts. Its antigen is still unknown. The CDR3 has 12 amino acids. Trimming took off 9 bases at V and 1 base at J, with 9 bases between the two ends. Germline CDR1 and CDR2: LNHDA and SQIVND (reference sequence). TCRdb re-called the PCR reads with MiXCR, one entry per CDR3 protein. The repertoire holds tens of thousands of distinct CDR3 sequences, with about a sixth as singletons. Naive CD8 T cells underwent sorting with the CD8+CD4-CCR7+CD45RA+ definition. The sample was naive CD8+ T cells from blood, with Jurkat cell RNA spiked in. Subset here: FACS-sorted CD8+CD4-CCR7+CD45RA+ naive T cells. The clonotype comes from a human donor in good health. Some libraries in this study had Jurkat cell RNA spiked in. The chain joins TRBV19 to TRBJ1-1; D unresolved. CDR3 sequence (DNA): TGTGCCAGCTGCAGGTCGAACACTGAAGCTTTCTTT. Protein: CASCRSNTEAFF.